Only a few counts were recorded for the clone carrying this TCR beta chain. What it binds is not known. Using its own MiXCR run on the RT-PCR reads, TCRdb lists one record per CDR3 protein. The repertoire holds approximately 700,000 distinct CDR3 sequences, with around 14% as singletons. The sample is drawn from a study of response to subunit inactivated influenza vaccine. The study, taken as a whole, reports: Seasonal influenza vaccination, on each occasion, was suggested by the authors to recruit few new T cells.

The specimen was PBMCs from blood, collected roughly 15 days before vaccination. The receptor was isolated from a middle-aged man who received an inactivated influenza vaccine.

CDR3 protein: CASSPVGTPASTQYF. The CDR3 DNA sequence: TGTGCCAGCAGCCCGGTGGGGACTCCCGCTAGTACGCAGTATTTT. V is TRBV2 and J is TRBJ2-3; tentative D call: TRBD2 (6 bases). CDR1 is SNHLY, CDR2 FYNNEI, per germline. The CDR3 spans 15 residues. Trimming removed 6 bases from V and 8 bases from J, with 21 bases in between.